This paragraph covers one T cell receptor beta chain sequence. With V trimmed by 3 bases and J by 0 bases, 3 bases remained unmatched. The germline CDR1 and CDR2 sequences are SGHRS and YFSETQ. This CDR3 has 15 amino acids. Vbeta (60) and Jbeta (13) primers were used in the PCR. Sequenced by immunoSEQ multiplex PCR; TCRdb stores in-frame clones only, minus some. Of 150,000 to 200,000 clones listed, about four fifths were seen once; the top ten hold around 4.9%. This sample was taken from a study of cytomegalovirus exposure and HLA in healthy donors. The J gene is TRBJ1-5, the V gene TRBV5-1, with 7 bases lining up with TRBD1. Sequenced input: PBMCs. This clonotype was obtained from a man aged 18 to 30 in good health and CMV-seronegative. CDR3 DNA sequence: TGCGCCAGCAGCTGGACAGGAAATAGCAATCAGCCCCAGCATTTT. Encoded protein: CASSWTGNSNQPQHF.